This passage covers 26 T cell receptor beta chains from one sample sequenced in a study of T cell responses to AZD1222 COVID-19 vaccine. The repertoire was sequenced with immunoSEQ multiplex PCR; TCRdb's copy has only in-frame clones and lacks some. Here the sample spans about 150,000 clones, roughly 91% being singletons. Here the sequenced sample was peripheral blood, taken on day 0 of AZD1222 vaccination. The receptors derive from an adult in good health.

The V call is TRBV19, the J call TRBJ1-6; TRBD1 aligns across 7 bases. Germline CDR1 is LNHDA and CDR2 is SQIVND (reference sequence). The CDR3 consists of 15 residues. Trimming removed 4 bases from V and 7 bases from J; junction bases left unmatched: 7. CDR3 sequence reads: CASSTRQGRNSPLHF. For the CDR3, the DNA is TGTGCCAGTAGTACGCGACAGGGTCGGAATTCACCCCTCCACTTT.

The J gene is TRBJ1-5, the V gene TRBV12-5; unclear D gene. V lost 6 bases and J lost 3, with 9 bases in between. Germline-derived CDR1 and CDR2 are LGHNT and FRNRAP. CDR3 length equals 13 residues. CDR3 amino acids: CASGPPANQPQHF. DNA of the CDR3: TGTGCTAGTGGACCCCCGGCCAATCAGCCCCAGCATTTT. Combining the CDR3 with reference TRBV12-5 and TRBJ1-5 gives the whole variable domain DARVTQTPRHKVTEMGQEVTMRCQPILGHNTVFWYRQTMMQGLELLAYFRNRAPLDDSGMPKDRFSAEMPDATLATLKIQPSEPRDSAVYFCASGPPANQPQHFGDGTRLSIL.

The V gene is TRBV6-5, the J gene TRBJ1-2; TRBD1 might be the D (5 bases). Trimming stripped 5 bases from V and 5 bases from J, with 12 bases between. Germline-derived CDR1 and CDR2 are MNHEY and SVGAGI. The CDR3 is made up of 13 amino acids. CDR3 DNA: TGTGCCAGCAGTCCGGGACCTCTTTATGGCTACACCTTC. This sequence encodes CASSPGPLYGYTF.

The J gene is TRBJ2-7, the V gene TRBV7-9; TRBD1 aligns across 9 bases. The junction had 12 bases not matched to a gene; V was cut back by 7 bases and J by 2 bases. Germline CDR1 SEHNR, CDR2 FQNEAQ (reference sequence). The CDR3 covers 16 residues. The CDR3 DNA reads TGTGCCAGCACCCTAACCGGGACAGGGTATACCTACGAGCAGTACTTC. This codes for CASTLTGTGYTYEQYF.

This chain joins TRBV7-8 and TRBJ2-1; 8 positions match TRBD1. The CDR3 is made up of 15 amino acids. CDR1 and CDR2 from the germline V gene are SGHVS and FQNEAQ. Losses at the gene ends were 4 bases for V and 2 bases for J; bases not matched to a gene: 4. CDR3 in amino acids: CASSSDRVAYNEQFF. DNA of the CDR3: TGTGCCAGCAGCTCGGACAGGGTGGCCTACAATGAGCAGTTCTTC.

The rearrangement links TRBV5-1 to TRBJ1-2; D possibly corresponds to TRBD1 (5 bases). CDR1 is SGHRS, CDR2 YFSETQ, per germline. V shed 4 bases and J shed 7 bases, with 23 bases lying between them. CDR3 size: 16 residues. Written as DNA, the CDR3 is TGCGCCAGCAGCGCGACTGAGGGGAGACTTAACCGTGGCTACACCTTC. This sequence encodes CASSATEGRLNRGYTF. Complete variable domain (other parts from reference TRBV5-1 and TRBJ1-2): KAGVTQTPRYLIKTRGQQVTLSCSPISGHRSVSWYQQTPGQGLQFLFEYFSETQRNKGNFPGRFSGRQFSNSRSEMNVSTLELGDSALYLCASSATEGRLNRGYTFGSGTRLTVV.

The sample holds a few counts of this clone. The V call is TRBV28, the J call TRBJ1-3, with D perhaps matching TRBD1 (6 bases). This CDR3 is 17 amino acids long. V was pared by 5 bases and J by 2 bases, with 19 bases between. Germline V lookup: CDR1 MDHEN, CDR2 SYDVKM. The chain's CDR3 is CASSPYGTLSPGNTIYF. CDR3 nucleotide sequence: TGTGCCAGCAGTCCGTATGGGACACTCTCGCCTGGAAACACCATATATTTT.

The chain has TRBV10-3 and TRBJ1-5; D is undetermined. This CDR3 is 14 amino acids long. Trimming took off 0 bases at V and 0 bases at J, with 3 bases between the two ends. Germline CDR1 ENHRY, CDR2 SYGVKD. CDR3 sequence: CAISESGSNQPQHF. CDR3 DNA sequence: TGTGCCATCAGTGAGTCGGGTAGCAATCAGCCCCAGCATTTT.

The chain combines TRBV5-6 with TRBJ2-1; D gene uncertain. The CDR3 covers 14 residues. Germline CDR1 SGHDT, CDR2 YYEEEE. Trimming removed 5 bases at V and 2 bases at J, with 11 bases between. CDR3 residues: CASSLPPAYNEQFF. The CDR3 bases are TGTGCCAGCAGTCTTCCGCCTGCCTACAATGAGCAGTTCTTC.

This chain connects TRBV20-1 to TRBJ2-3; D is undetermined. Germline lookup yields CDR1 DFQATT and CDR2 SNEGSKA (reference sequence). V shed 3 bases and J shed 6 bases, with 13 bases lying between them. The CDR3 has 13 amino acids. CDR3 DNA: TGCAGTGCTAGTCGTGTAGCCGGGGATACGCAGTATTTT. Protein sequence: CSASRVAGDTQYF.

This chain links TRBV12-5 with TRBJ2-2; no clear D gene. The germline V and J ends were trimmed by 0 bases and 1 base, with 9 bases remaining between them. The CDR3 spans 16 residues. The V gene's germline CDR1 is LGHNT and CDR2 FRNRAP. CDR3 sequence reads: CASGLVVSQNTGELFF. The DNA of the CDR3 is TGTGCTAGTGGTTTGGTCGTCTCCCAGAACACCGGGGAGCTGTTTTTT.

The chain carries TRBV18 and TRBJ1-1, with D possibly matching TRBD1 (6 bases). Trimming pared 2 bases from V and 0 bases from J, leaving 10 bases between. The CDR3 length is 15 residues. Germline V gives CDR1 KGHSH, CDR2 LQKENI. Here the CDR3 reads CASSPAGGLNTEAFF. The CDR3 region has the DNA TGTGCCAGCTCACCAGCTGGGGGGCTGAACACTGAAGCTTTCTTT.

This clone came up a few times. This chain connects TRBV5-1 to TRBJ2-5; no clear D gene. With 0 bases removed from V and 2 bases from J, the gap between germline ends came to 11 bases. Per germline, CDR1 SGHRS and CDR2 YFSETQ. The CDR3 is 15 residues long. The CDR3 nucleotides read TGCGCCAGCAGCTTGGGCTCAGGACCTCAAGAGACCCAGTACTTC. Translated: CASSLGSGPQETQYF.

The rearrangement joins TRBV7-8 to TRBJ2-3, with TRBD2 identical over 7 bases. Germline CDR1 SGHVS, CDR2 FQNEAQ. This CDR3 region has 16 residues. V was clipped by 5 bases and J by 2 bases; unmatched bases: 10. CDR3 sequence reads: CASSRGLVTYTDTQYF. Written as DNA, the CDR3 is TGTGCCAGCAGCAGAGGACTAGTTACTTACACAGATACGCAGTATTTT.

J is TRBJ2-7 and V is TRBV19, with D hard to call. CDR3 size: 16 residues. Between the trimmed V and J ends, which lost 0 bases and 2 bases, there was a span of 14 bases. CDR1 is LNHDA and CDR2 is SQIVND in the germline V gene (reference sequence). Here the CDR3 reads CASSIDAGGTPYEQYF. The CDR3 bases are TGTGCCAGTAGTATAGACGCCGGCGGAACCCCCTACGAGCAGTACTTC. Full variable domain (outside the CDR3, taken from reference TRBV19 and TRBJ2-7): DGGITQSPKYLFRKEGQNVTLSCEQNLNHDAMYWYRQDPGQGLRLIYYSQIVNDFQKGDIAEGYSVSREKKESFPLTVTSAQKNPTAFYLCASSIDAGGTPYEQYFGPGTRLTVT.

CDR3 bases: TGTGCTAGTGCCGGCACTGAAGCTTTCTTT. Translated, it gives CASAGTEAFF. The chain combines TRBV12-5 with TRBJ1-1; no clear D gene. This CDR3 region has 10 residues. V was shortened by 7 bases and J by 4 bases, with 4 bases between the two germline ends. Germline lookup yields CDR1 LGHNT and CDR2 FRNRAP.

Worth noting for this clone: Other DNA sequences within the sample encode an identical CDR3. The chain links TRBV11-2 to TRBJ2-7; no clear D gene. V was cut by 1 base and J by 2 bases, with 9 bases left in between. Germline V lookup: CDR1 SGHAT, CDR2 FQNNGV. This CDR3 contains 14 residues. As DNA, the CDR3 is TGTGCCAGCAGCTTAGCCCAAGGACCCTACGAGCAGTACTTC. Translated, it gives CASSLAQGPYEQYF.

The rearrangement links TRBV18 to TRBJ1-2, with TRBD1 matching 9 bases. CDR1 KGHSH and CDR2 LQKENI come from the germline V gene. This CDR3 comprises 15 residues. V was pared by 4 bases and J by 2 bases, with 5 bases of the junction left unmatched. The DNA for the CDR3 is TGTGCCAGCTCACTTAAACAGGGGGCGAACTATGGCTACACCTTC. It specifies CASSLKQGANYGYTF.

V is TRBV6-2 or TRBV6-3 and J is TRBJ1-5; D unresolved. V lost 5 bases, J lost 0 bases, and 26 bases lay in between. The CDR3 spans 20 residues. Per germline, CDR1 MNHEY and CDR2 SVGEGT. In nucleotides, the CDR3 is TGTGCCAGCAGTCGGCGCGACGCGCGAAAGGCCGAAAATAGCAATCAGCCCCAGCATTTT. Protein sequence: CASSRRDARKAENSNQPQHF.

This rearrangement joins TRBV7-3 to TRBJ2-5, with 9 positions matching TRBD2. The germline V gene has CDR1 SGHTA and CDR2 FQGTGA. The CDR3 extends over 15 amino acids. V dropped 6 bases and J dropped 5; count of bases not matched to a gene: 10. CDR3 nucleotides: TGTGCCAGCAGTACGGGACTAGCCGAAGCGGAGACCCAGTACTTC. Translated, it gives CASSTGLAEAETQYF.

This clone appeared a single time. CDR3 in DNA: TGTGCCAGCAGCTTACTAACGGGGCGGGAGGGCGAGCAGTACTTC. This gives the protein CASSLLTGREGEQYF. The genes are TRBV7-2 and TRBJ2-7; 9 bases line up with TRBD2. With 2 bases clipped from V and 6 bases from J, the junction kept 8 bases outside the gene matches. Germline loops: CDR1 SGHTA, CDR2 FQGNSA. This CDR3 comprises 15 residues.

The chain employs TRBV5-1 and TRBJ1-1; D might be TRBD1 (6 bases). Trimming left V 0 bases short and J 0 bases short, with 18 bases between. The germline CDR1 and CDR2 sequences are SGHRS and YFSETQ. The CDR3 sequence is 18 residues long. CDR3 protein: CASSLDGLRGFMNTEAFF. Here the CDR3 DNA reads TGCGCCAGCAGCTTGGACGGACTCAGGGGATTTATGAACACTGAAGCTTTCTTT.

The CDR3 loop is CASSLEGYYEQYF. DNA of the CDR3: TGCGCCAGCAGCTTGGAGGGATACTACGAGCAGTACTTC. The rearrangement uses TRBV5-1 and TRBJ2-7; D remains unclear. The V end was cut by 0 bases, the J end by 3 bases, with 7 bases between. Germline V lookup: CDR1 SGHRS, CDR2 YFSETQ. There are 13 residues in the CDR3.

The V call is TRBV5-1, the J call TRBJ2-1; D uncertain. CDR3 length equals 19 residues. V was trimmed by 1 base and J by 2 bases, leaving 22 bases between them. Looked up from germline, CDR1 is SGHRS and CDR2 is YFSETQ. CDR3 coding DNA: TGCGCCAGCAGCTTGCGCTTACCGGGTGGGCACGGAGCCTACAATGAGCAGTTCTTC. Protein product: CASSLRLPGGHGAYNEQFF.

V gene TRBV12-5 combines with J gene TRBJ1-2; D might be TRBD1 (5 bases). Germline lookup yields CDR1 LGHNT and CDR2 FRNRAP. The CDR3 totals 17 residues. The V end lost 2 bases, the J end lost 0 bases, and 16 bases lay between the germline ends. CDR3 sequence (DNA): TGTGCTAGTGGTTTGACGACAGACATCTTCGCTAACTATGGCTACACCTTC. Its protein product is CASGLTTDIFANYGYTF.

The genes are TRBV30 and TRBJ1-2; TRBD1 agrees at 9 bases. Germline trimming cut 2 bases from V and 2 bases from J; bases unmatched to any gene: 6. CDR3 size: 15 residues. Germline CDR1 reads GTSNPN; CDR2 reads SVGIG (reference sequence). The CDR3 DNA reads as TGTGCCTGGAGTAAAGGGGACAGGGAAAACTATGGCTACACCTTC. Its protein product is CAWSKGDRENYGYTF.